This T cell receptor (beta chain) originates from a study of cytomegalovirus exposure and HLA in healthy donors. Per germline, CDR1 MNHEY and CDR2 SVGAGI. Trimming took 9 bases from V and 8 from J, leaving 23 bases between them. The CDR3 runs 15 residues. Remarks on this clone: The antigen is undetermined.

PCR primers comprised 60 Vbeta and 13 Jbeta primers. Method: immunoSEQ multiplex PCR; TCRdb's copy keeps in-frame clones and lacks some. The sample has approximately 100,000 clones, 74% seen once; the top ten hold approximately 1.9%. Study observations and caveats: What a later analysis showed was that several of the most significant clusters appeared linked to common viral pathogens. The study recorded fewer than 200 TCR beta chains that were cytomegalovirus-associated.

Sample: PBMCs. This clonotype was sampled from a human donor in good health. This sequence joins TRBV6-5 and TRBJ2-4, with D perhaps TRBD2 (6 bases). The CDR3 coding sequence is TGTGCCAGTCGCGATAGTCGGTCCCCGGGGGACATTCAGTACTTC. It codes for CASRDSRSPGDIQYF.